The 18 T cell receptor beta chains presented below share a single source sample, sequenced in a study of a mutant IDH1 vaccine in newly diagnosed glioma. No antigen has been assigned to these receptors. Using immunoSEQ multiplex PCR, the repertoire was profiled, and TCRdb retains in-frame clones only, with some absent. Counted here are around 34,000 clones, approximately 53% occurring once; the ten biggest clones make up 8% to 13%. Time point denoted: week 5, during vaccination. It was 300 ug of mutant IDH1 20-mer peptide that made up each vaccine dose, given with topical imiquimod. The sample was PBMCs, taken from a glioma patient whose treatment included an IDH1 peptide vaccine. These receptors all come from a woman between 18 and 29 years old with glioma.

The chain combines TRBV4-3 with TRBJ1-5; tentatively, D is TRBD1 (5 bases). Between the trimmed V and J ends, which lost 0 bases and 0 bases, there was a span of 12 bases. The CDR3 runs to 17 residues. Germline CDR1 LGHNA, CDR2 YSLEER. The CDR3 DNA is TGCGCCAGCAGCCAAGACAGGGTCCCCTTTAGCAATCAGCCCCAGCATTTT. This gives the protein CASSQDRVPFSNQPQHF.

This clone was seen only a few times. The CDR3 DNA sequence: TGTGCCAGCAGCCTAACTCCGTGGACCCAGTACTTC. Translation: CASSLTPWTQYF. The chain employs TRBV14 and TRBJ2-5; D uncertain. Germline V gene lookup returns CDR1 SGHDN and CDR2 FVKESK. V dropped 4 bases and J dropped 7 bases, with 10 bases sitting between them. This CDR3 has 12 residues.

This rearrangement joins TRBV2 to TRBJ1-1; D might be TRBD1 (6 bases). There are 14 residues in the CDR3. Trimming shortened V by 1 base and J by 5 bases, and 11 bases separated the two germline ends. Germline CDR1 reads SNHLY; CDR2 reads FYNNEI. The CDR3 sequence is CASSEDRVGTEAFF. The CDR3 DNA sequence: TGTGCCAGCAGTGAAGACAGGGTGGGGACTGAAGCTTTCTTT.

This clone was picked up a small number of times. This chain joins TRBV6-1 and TRBJ1-1; 7 bases agree with TRBD1. This CDR3 comprises 15 residues. V shed 2 bases and J 1 base; nucleotides not matched to a gene: 4. Germline assignment: CDR1 MNHNS and CDR2 SASEGT. The CDR3 DNA follows: TGTGCCAGCAGTGAATGGGGACAGCCGAACACTGAAGCTTTCTTT. Protein sequence: CASSEWGQPNTEAFF.

The DNA for the CDR3 is TGTGCCAGCAGCCCTCTAGCGGGAGGGTACAATGAGCAGTTCTTC. Translating gives CASSPLAGGYNEQFF. The chain is built from TRBV7-2 and TRBJ2-1, with TRBD2 matching 12 bases. The length of the CDR3 is 15 residues. Trimming at V came to 5 bases and at J to 4 bases, leaving 3 bases not matched to a gene. Germline values: CDR1 SGHTA, CDR2 FQGNSA.

This sequence joins TRBV2 and TRBJ2-7, with a possible D match to TRBD2 (5 bases). V lost 3 bases and J 5 bases, leaving 14 bases between the germline ends. Per the germline V gene, CDR1 is SNHLY and CDR2 is FYNNEI. The CDR3 contains 14 residues. Written as DNA, the CDR3 is TGTGCCAGCAGTGAGCGGACTGGAAAGCACGAGCAGTACTTC. Translated, it gives CASSERTGKHEQYF.

V is TRBV2 and J is TRBJ2-1; 9 bases map to TRBD2. Looked up from germline, CDR1 is SNHLY and CDR2 is FYNNEI. Unmatched junction bases numbered 12, after V lost 6 bases and J lost 6 bases. The CDR3 runs to 16 residues. The CDR3 loop is CASSARLAAGRNEQFF. The CDR3 DNA reads as TGTGCCAGCAGCGCACGACTAGCGGCGGGTCGCAATGAGCAGTTCTTC.

The table lists this clone with a few counts. V is TRBV19 and J is TRBJ1-1; D is undetermined. V shed 5 bases and J shed 4 bases, with 11 bases lying between them. The CDR3 runs to 13 residues. From germline, CDR1 is LNHDA and CDR2 SQIVND (reference sequence). The CDR3 DNA follows: TGTGCCAGTAGTTACTCCGTGAGCACTGAAGCTTTCTTT. Protein sequence: CASSYSVSTEAFF.

The chain joins TRBV7-2 to TRBJ1-1, with D possibly being TRBD1 (5 bases). The CDR3 loop spans 18 amino acids. The germline CDR1 and CDR2 sequences are SGHTA and FQGNSA. V lost 2 bases and J 5 bases, leaving 24 bases between the germline ends. CDR3 loop: CASSLPLTGPLTGTEAFF. CDR3 coding DNA: TGTGCCAGCAGCTTACCCCTAACAGGTCCCCTCACGGGGACTGAAGCTTTCTTT.

This clone appeared a few times. This chain links TRBV7-9 with TRBJ1-2; unclear D gene. V was shortened by 5 bases and J by 5 bases, with 3 bases between the two germline ends. Germline loops: CDR1 SEHNR, CDR2 FQNEAQ (reference sequence). The CDR3 has 10 amino acids. The CDR3 spells CASSLYGYTF. The DNA for the CDR3 is TGTGCCAGCAGCCTATATGGCTACACCTTC. The complete variable domain, with remaining parts taken from reference TRBV7-9 and TRBJ1-2, reads DTGVSQNPRHKITKRGQNVTFRCDPISEHNRLYWYRQTLGQGPEFLTYFQNEAQLEKSRLLSDRFSAERPKGSFSTLEIQRTEQGDSAMYLCASSLYGYTFGSGTRLTVV.

This chain joins TRBV19 and TRBJ2-2; D unclear. The germline V gene encodes CDR1 LNHDA and CDR2 SQIVND (reference sequence). V gave up 3 bases and J gave up 6 bases, with 17 bases separating them. The CDR3 has 16 amino acids. The CDR3 reads CASSMFGWDSSGELFF. CDR3 nucleotide sequence: TGTGCCAGTAGTATGTTTGGGTGGGATTCTTCCGGGGAGCTGTTTTTT.

The chain joins TRBV5-1 to TRBJ2-3; perhaps TRBD1 as D (7 bases). The CDR3 runs to 21 residues. V lost 2 bases, J lost 2 bases, and 30 bases lay in between. Germline V CDR1 and CDR2: SGHRS, YFSETQ. The CDR3 coding sequence is TGCGCCAGCAGCTTATCGGTATATGGTAGTAATCAGGGGGGAGCCACAGATACGCAGTATTTT. This codes for CASSLSVYGSNQGGATDTQYF.

The V call is TRBV27, the J call TRBJ1-2; maybe TRBD1 (5 bases). Between the trimmed V and J ends, which lost 2 bases and 6 bases, there was a span of 10 bases. The CDR3 has 13 residues. Germline CDR1 reads MNHEY; CDR2 reads SMNVEV (reference sequence). The CDR3 sequence: CASSLNGHDGYTF. The CDR3 region has the DNA TGTGCCAGCAGTTTAAACGGACATGATGGCTACACCTTC.

This clone was detected only a few times. The genes are TRBV19 and TRBJ2-3, with D unclear. CDR1 and CDR2 (germline): LNHDA, SQIVND (reference sequence). The CDR3 contains 12 residues. Trimming took off 4 bases at V and 3 bases at J, with 5 bases between the two ends. The CDR3 protein is CASSTNTDTQYF. The CDR3 coding sequence is TGTGCCAGTAGTACGAATACAGATACGCAGTATTTT.

This clone appeared a few times. The chain is built from TRBV10-3 and TRBJ2-2; TRBD1 aligns across 9 bases. Losses at the gene ends were 1 base for V and 5 bases for J; bases not matched to a gene: 2. The germline gives CDR1 ENHRY, CDR2 SYGVKD. The CDR3 loop spans 15 amino acids. For the CDR3, the DNA is TGTGCCATCAGTGAGTTCGGGACAGGGACCGGGGAGCTGTTTTTT. Translating it yields CAISEFGTGTGELFF.

The chain is built from TRBV19 and TRBJ2-3; 9 nucleotides line up with TRBD1. Germline V gene lookup returns CDR1 LNHDA and CDR2 SQIVND (reference sequence). The CDR3 consists of 16 residues. Trimming at V came to 5 bases and at J to 4 bases, leaving 10 bases not matched to a gene. The DNA of the CDR3 is TGTGCCAGTAGTGCCAACCCCGGGACAGGGCCAGATACGCAGTATTTT. Amino acids: CASSANPGTGPDTQYF. Full variable domain (remainder filled in from reference TRBV19 and TRBJ2-3): DGGITQSPKYLFRKEGQNVTLSCEQNLNHDAMYWYRQDPGQGLRLIYYSQIVNDFQKGDIAEGYSVSREKKESFPLTVTSAQKNPTAFYLCASSANPGTGPDTQYFGPGTRLTVL.

The CDR3: CSVGLAGGTEAFF. As DNA, the CDR3 is TGCAGCGTTGGATTAGCTGGGGGGACTGAAGCTTTCTTT. The chain recombines TRBV29-1 with TRBJ1-1; D might be TRBD1 (5 bases). Trimming removed 4 bases from V and 5 bases from J, with 14 bases in between. The CDR3 loop spans 13 amino acids. Germline V CDR1 and CDR2: SQVTM, ANQGSEA.

The CDR3 loop reads CASSNLGRDTQYF. The CDR3 region has the DNA TGTGCCAGCTCCAACCTGGGACGGGATACGCAGTATTTT. The gene calls are TRBV18 and TRBJ2-3, with D perhaps matching TRBD1 or TRBD2 (5 bases each). Trimming shortened V by 6 bases and J by 6 bases, and 13 bases separated the two germline ends. CDR3 length equals 13 residues. Germline assignment: CDR1 KGHSH and CDR2 LQKENI.